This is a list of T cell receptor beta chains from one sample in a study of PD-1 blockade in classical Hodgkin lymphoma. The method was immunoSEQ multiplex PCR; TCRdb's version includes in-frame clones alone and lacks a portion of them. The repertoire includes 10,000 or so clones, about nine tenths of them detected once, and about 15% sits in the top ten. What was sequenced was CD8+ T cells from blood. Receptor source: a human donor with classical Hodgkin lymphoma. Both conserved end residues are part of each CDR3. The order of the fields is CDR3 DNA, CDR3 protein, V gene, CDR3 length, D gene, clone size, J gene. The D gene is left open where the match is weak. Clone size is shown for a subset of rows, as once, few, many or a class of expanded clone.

DNA: TGTGCCAGTAGCTGGACAGCGAACTACGAGCAGTACTTC
CDR3: CASSWTANYEQYF
V: TRBV19
length: 13
D: -
size: -
J: TRBJ2-7

DNA: TGTGCCAGTAGTGCCGGACAGGGGGTCACTGAAGCTTTCTTT
CDR3: CASSAGQGVTEAFF
V: TRBV19
length: 14
D: TRBD1
size: -
J: TRBJ1-1

DNA: TGTGCCAGCAGTCATCCCCGGACAGCCACAGATACGCAGTATTTT
CDR3: CASSHPRTATDTQYF
V: TRBV27
length: 15
D: -
size: -
J: TRBJ2-3

DNA: TGTGCCAGCAGCTTAGCCCCTAGACCCGCCGAAGTTGACTTC
CDR3: CASSLAPRPAEVDF
V: TRBV7-2
length: 14
D: -
size: -
J: TRBJ1-2

DNA: TGTGCCAGCAGCCCCCGGGACAGTTACTATGAAGCTTTCTTT
CDR3: CASSPRDSYYEAFF
V: TRBV5-5
length: 14
D: TRBD1
size: -
J: TRBJ1-1

DNA: TGTGCCAGCAGTGCCAGGGTCGGCTATGGCTACACCTTC
CDR3: CASSARVGYGYTF
V: TRBV6-1
length: 13
D: -
size: -
J: TRBJ1-2

DNA: TGTGCCACCGGAGAGGGGTCGTACCAGCCCCAGCATTTT
CDR3: CATGEGSYQPQHF
V: TRBV6-5
length: 13
D: -
size: few
J: TRBJ1-5

DNA: TGTGCCAGCAGCAATGACAGGGAAGTTCAGCCCCAGCATTTT
CDR3: CASSNDREVQPQHF
V: TRBV5-4
length: 14
D: TRBD1
size: -
J: TRBJ1-5

DNA: TGTGCCAGTGGAAGACGACAGATCCTAATTGAAAAACTGTTTTTT
CDR3: CASGRRQILIEKLFF
V: TRBV19
length: 15
D: -
size: -
J: TRBJ1-4

DNA: TGTGCCAGCAGCCGCAGGGACGTAGCCTCACAAGAGACCCAGTACTTC
CDR3: CASSRRDVASQETQYF
V: TRBV7-9
length: 16
D: -
size: -
J: TRBJ2-5

DNA: TGTGCCAGCAGCTTAACGCCGAGACAGGGGGCCAACGAGCAGTACTTC
CDR3: CASSLTPRQGANEQYF
V: TRBV7-8
length: 16
D: TRBD1
size: -
J: TRBJ2-7

DNA: TGTGCCAGCAGCTTGGCCAAAGTGGTAGCGAACACCGGGGAGCTGTTTTTT
CDR3: CASSLAKVVANTGELFF
V: TRBV5-4
length: 17
D: -
size: -
J: TRBJ2-2